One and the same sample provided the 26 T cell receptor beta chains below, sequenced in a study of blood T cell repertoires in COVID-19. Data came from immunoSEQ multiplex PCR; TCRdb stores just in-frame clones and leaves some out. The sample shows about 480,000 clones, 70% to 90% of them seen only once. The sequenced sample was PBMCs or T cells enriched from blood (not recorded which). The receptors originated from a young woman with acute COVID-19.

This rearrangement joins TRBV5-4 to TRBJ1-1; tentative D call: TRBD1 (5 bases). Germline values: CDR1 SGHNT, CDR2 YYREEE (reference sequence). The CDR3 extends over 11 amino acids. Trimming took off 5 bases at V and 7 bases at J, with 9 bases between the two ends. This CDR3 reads CASSYGGEAFF. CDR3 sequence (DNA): TGTGCCAGCAGTTACGGGGGTGAAGCTTTCTTT.

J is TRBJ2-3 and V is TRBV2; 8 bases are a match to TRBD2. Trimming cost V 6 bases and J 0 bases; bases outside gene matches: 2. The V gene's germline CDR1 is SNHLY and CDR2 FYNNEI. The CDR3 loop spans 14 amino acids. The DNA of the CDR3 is TGTGCCAGCAGGGTAGCGGGGAGCACAGATACGCAGTATTTT. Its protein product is CASRVAGSTDTQYF.

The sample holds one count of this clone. CDR3 in amino acids: CASSGEPTNTGELFF. As DNA, the CDR3 is TGTGCCAGCAGCGGAGAGCCTACGAACACCGGGGAGCTGTTTTTT. This chain uses TRBV5-4 with TRBJ2-2; D uncertain. From germline, CDR1 is SGHNT and CDR2 YYREEE (reference sequence). This CDR3 is 15 amino acids long. Trimming took 4 bases from V and 0 from J, leaving 10 bases between them.

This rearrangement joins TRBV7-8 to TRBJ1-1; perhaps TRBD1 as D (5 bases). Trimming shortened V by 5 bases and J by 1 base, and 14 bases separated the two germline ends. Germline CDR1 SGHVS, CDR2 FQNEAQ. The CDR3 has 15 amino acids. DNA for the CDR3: TGTGCCAGCAGCCCCATATACGACAGGAACACTGAAGCTTTCTTT. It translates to CASSPIYDRNTEAFF.

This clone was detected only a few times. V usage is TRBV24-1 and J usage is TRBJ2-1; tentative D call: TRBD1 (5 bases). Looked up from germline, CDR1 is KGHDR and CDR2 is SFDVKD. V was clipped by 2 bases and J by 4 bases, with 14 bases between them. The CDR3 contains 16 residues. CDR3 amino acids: CATSDSQTTVYNEQFF. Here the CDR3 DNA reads TGTGCCACCAGTGATTCACAGACGACAGTTTACAATGAGCAGTTCTTC.

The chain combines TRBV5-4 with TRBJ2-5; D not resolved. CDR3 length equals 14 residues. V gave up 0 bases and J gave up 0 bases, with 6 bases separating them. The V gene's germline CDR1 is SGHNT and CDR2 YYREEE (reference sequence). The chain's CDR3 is CASSLAQYQETQYF. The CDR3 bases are TGTGCCAGCAGCTTGGCTCAGTACCAAGAGACCCAGTACTTC.

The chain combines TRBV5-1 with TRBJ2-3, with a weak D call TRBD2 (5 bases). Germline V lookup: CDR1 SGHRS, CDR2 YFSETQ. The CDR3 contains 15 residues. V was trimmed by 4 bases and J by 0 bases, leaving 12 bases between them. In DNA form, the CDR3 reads TGCGCCAGCAGCCGCAGTAGGACTAGCACAGATACGCAGTATTTT. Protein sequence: CASSRSRTSTDTQYF.

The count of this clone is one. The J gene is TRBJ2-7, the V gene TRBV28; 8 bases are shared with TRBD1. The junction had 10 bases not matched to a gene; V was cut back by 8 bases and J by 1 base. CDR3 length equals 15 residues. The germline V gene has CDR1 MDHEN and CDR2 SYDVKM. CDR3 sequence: CASVGTGRTSYEQYF. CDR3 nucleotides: TGTGCCAGCGTCGGGACAGGCCGAACGTCCTACGAGCAGTACTTC.

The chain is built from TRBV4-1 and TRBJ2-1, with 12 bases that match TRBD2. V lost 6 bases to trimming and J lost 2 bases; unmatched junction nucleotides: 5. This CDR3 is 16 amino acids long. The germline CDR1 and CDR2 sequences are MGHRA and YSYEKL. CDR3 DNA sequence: TGCGCCAGCAGTGCTAGCGGGGGGGCCCCCTACAATGAGCAGTTCTTC. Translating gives CASSASGGAPYNEQFF.

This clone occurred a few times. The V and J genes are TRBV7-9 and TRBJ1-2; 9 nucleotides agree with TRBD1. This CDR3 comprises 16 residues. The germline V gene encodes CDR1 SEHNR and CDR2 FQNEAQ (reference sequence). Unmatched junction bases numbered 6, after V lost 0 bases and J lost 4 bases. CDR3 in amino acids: CASSLARDRAIYGYTF. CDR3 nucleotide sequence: TGTGCCAGCAGCTTAGCACGGGACAGGGCTATCTATGGCTACACCTTC.

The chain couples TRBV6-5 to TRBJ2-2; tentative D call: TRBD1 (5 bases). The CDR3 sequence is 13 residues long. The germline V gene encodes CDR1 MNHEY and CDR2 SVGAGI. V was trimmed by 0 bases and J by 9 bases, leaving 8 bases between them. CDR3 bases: TGTGCCAGCAGTTACTCGCAGGGAAGGGAGCTGTTTTTT. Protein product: CASSYSQGRELFF.

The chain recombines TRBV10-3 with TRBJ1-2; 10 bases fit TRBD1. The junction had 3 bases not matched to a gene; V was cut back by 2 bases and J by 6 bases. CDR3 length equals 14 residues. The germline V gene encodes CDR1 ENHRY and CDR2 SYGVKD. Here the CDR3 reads CAISEDRGRNGYTF. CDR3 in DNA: TGTGCCATCAGTGAGGACAGGGGGCGAAATGGCTACACCTTC.

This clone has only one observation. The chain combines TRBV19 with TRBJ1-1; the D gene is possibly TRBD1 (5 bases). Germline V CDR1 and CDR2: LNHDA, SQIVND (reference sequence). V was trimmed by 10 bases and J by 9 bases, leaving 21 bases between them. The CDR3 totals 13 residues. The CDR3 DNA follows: TGTGCCACCCAACCCGACAGATACTTTAAAGCTTTCTTT. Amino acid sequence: CATQPDRYFKAFF.

CDR3 in DNA: TGCAGCGTTGAGCAGGGGGCGCCCCCCGAGCAGTACTTC. Amino acid sequence: CSVEQGAPPEQYF. V usage is TRBV29-1 and J usage is TRBJ2-7; TRBD1 agrees at 8 bases. The V segment lost 3 bases and the J segment 6 bases; nucleotides outside the gene matches: 7. Germline V lookup: CDR1 SQVTM, CDR2 ANQGSEA. This CDR3 region has 13 residues.

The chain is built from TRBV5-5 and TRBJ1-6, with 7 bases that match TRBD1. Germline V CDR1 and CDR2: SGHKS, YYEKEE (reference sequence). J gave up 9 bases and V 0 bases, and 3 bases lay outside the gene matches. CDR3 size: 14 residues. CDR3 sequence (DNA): TGTGCCAGCAGCTTGGCCGCAGGGGGTTCACCCCTCCACTTT. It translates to CASSLAAGGSPLHF.

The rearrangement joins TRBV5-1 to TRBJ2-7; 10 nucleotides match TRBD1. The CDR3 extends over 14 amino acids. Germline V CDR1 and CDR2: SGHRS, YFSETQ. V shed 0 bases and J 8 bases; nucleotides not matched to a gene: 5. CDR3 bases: TGCGCCAGCAGCTTGGGGGACAGGGGTTACCAGCAGTACTTC. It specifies CASSLGDRGYQQYF.

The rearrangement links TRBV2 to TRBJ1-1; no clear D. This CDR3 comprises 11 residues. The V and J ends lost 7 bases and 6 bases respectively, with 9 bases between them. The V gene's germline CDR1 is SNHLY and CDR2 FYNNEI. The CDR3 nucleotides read TGTGCCAGCAAATCCCCCTCTGAAGCTTTCTTT. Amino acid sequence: CASKSPSEAFF.

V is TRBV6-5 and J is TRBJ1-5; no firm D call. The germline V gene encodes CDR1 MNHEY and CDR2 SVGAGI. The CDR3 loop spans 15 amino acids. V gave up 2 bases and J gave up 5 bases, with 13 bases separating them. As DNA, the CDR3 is TGTGCCAGCAGTTACAGTACGACATCGGATCAGCCCCAGCATTTT. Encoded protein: CASSYSTTSDQPQHF.

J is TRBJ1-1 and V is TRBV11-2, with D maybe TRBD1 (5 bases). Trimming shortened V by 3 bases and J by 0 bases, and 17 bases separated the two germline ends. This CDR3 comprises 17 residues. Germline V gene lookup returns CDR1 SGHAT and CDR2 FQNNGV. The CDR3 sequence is CASSFYGSQEMNTEAFF. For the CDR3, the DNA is TGTGCCAGCAGCTTTTACGGCTCACAGGAAATGAACACTGAAGCTTTCTTT.

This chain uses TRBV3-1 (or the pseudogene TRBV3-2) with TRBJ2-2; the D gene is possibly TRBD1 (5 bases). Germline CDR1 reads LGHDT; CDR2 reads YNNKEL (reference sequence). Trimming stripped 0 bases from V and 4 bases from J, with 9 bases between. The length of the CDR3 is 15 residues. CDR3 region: CASSQDWGSTGELFF. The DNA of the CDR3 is TGTGCCAGCAGCCAAGATTGGGGCAGCACCGGGGAGCTGTTTTTT.

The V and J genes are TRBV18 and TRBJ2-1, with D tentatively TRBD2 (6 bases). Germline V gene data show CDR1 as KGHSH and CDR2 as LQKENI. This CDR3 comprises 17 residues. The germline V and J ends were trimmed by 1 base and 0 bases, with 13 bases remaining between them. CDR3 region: CASSPLGAGPSYNEQFF. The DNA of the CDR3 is TGTGCCAGCTCACCACTTGGGGCGGGGCCCTCCTACAATGAGCAGTTCTTC.

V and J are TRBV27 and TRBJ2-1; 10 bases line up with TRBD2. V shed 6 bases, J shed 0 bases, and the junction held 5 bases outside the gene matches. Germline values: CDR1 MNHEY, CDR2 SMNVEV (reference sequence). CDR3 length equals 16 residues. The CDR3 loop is CASRGSSGSSYNEQFF. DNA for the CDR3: TGTGCCAGCAGAGGATCTAGCGGGAGCTCCTACAATGAGCAGTTCTTC.

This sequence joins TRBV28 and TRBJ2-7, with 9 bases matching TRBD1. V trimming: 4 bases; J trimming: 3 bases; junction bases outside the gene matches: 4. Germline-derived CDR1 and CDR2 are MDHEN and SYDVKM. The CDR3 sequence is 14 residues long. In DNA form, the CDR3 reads TGTGCCAGCAGTTCCGGGACAGGGCTCTACGAGCAGTACTTC. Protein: CASSSGTGLYEQYF.

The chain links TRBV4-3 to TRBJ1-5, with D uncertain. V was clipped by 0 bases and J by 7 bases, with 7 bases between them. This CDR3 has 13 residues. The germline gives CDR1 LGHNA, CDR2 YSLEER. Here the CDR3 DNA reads TGCGCCAGCAGCCAAGACCACAGACAGCCCCAGCATTTT. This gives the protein CASSQDHRQPQHF.

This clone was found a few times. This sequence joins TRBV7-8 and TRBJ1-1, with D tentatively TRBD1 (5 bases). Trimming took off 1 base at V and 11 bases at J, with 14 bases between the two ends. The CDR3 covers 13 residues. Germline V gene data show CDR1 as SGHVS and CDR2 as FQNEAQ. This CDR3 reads CASSLGGGAGAFF. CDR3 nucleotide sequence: TGTGCCAGCAGCTTAGGAGGAGGGGCAGGGGCTTTCTTT.

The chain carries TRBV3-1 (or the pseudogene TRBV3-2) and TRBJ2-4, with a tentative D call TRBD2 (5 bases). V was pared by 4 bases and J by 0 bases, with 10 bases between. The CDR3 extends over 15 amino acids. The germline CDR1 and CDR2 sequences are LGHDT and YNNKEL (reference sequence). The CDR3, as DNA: TGTGCCAGCAGCCCATCGAGGGTAGCCAAAAACATTCAGTACTTC. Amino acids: CASSPSRVAKNIQYF.